The clone carrying this T cell receptor beta chain appeared many times. This sample is part of a study of blood T cells in healthy people across ages. The V and J ends lost 4 bases and 6 bases respectively, with 8 bases between them. The germline V gene has CDR1 MDHEN and CDR2 SYDVKM. The length of the CDR3 is 12 residues. A second roughly 6 to 12 cycle PCR used barcoded and J-beta primers. All samples gave at least 2.5 million CDR3-containing paired-end reads. TCRdb passed the 5' RACE reads through MiXCR, listing each CDR3 protein once. Among about 760,000 distinct CDR3 sequences listed, just under 25% were seen once. In addition, the sample was reused for a study of T cells of mothers and their children. That report adds: The authors found no persistent microchimeric T cell clones.

This TCR was recovered from a boy younger than 18 in good health. The sample was blood. V gene TRBV28 combines with J gene TRBJ2-3; no clear D gene. The CDR3 DNA follows: TGTGCCAGCAGTTCTCAAGGGGATACGCAGTATTTT. This translates into CASSSQGDTQYF.